The next 13 T cell receptor beta chains were all read from a single sample in a study of blood T cell repertoires in COVID-19. TCRdb keeps only in-frame clones here, not all; method: immunoSEQ multiplex PCR. The sample lists a few hundred thousand clones; around four fifths were seen once. The sample comprised peripheral blood. All receptors come from an elderly woman with active or convalescent COVID-19.

The V gene is TRBV24-1, the J gene TRBJ1-1; 10 bases agree with TRBD1. This CDR3 is 18 amino acids long. Trimming cost V 4 bases and J 3 bases; bases outside gene matches: 13. CDR1 is KGHDR and CDR2 is SFDVKD in the germline V gene. Here the CDR3 reads CATSDQYGTGDSDTEAFF. The CDR3 DNA reads as TGTGCCACCAGTGACCAATACGGGACAGGGGATTCGGACACTGAAGCTTTCTTT.

The J gene is TRBJ1-2, the V gene TRBV9, with a possible D match to TRBD1 (6 bases). V lost 4 bases, J lost 6 bases, and 25 bases lay in between. From germline, CDR1 is SGDLS and CDR2 YYNGEE. The CDR3 contains 17 residues. CDR3 residues: CASSPSPGTRTAHGYTF. The CDR3 nucleotides are TGTGCCAGCAGCCCCAGCCCCGGGACACGGACCGCCCATGGCTACACCTTC.

The chain carries TRBV6-2 or TRBV6-3 and TRBJ2-1; D remains ambiguous. The V end lost 5 bases, the J end lost 4 bases, and 9 bases lay between the germline ends. Germline V gives CDR1 MNHEY, CDR2 SVGEGT. This CDR3 comprises 13 residues. The CDR3 is CASSPGSYNEQFF. The CDR3 DNA follows: TGTGCCAGCAGTCCCGGGTCATACAATGAGCAGTTCTTC.

This chain joins TRBV9 and TRBJ1-4, with TRBD1 matching 8 bases. This CDR3 region has 15 residues. Germline CDR1 is SGDLS and CDR2 is YYNGEE. Trimming took 3 bases from V and 2 from J; bases not matched to a gene: 3. The CDR3 region has the DNA TGTGCCAGCAGCGGGACAGGGAGGACTAATGAAAAACTGTTTTTT. This codes for CASSGTGRTNEKLFF.

The gene calls are TRBV4-1 and TRBJ1-3; a possible D gene is TRBD1 (6 bases). CDR1 is MGHRA and CDR2 is YSYEKL in the germline V gene. V was clipped by 2 bases and J by 0 bases, with 14 bases between them. CDR3 length: 17 residues. The CDR3 loop is CASSQTGSSASGNTIYF. The CDR3 nucleotides are TGCGCCAGCAGCCAAACAGGGTCCTCAGCCTCTGGAAACACCATATATTTT.

This rearrangement joins TRBV4-1 to TRBJ2-3; the match to TRBD2 covers 13 bases. This CDR3 is built from 16 residues. Losses at the gene ends were 4 bases for V and 5 bases for J; bases not matched to a gene: 6. Germline V CDR1 and CDR2: MGHRA, YSYEKL. The DNA for the CDR3 is TGCGCCAGCAGCCCCCTACTAGCGGGGGGGCAAGATACGCAGTATTTT. Its translation: CASSPLLAGGQDTQYF.

This chain uses TRBV3-1 (or the pseudogene TRBV3-2) with TRBJ1-1, with TRBD1 as a possible D gene (6 bases). V was cut by 6 bases and J by 1 base, with 15 bases left in between. The germline V gene encodes CDR1 LGHDT and CDR2 YNNKEL (reference sequence). The CDR3 is made up of 15 amino acids. The CDR3 DNA is TGTGCCAGCAGAGTTGAGGGGGGGCAGAACACTGAAGCTTTCTTT. It specifies CASRVEGGQNTEAFF.

V and J are TRBV12-3 or TRBV12-4 and TRBJ1-3; 8 bases match TRBD1. This CDR3 comprises 12 residues. After removal of 10 bases from V and 9 bases from J, the junction contained 8 bases not matched to a gene. CDR3 sequence reads: CATQRQGRTIYF. Written as DNA, the CDR3 is TGTGCCACCCAACGACAGGGGCGCACCATATATTTT.

CDR3 loop: CASSGAPEGDQPQHF. Here the CDR3 DNA reads TGTGCCAGCTCTGGGGCTCCCGAAGGGGATCAGCCCCAGCATTTT. This chain links TRBV21-1 with TRBJ1-5; the table's D call, TRBD1, has no DNA check behind it. TRBV21-1 is a pseudogene. The CDR3 is 15 amino acids.

The chain couples TRBV6-6 to TRBJ1-1; perhaps TRBD1 as D (5 bases). CDR1 is MNHNY and CDR2 is SVGAGI in the germline V gene (reference sequence). Deletions cut 8 bases from V and 0 bases from J, with 13 bases between. This CDR3 comprises 14 residues. CDR3 in amino acids: CASEGEAMNTEAFF. The CDR3 DNA sequence: TGTGCCAGCGAAGGGGAGGCCATGAACACTGAAGCTTTCTTT.

J is TRBJ2-6 and V is TRBV24-1, with unresolved D. The V and J ends lost 5 bases and 0 bases respectively, with 7 bases between them. This CDR3 is 15 amino acids long. Germline loops: CDR1 KGHDR, CDR2 SFDVKD. The CDR3 DNA follows: TGTGCCACCAGTGGGGCAGCCTCTGGGGCCAACGTCCTGACTTTC. Protein: CATSGAASGANVLTF.

V gene TRBV11-3 combines with J gene TRBJ1-2; D perhaps matches TRBD1 (6 bases). The CDR3 totals 16 residues. Trimming left V 0 bases short and J 1 base short, with 12 bases between. Germline V CDR1 and CDR2: SGHNT, YENEEA. CDR3 in amino acids: CASSLEGRRGNYGYTF. The CDR3 coding sequence is TGTGCCAGCAGCTTAGAAGGTCGCAGGGGTAACTATGGCTACACCTTC.

V gene TRBV5-4 combines with J gene TRBJ2-4; 13 nucleotides align to TRBD2. Germline-derived CDR1 and CDR2 are SGHNT and YYREEE (reference sequence). The CDR3 is 17 residues long. Trimming at V came to 4 bases and at J to 1 base, leaving 5 bases not matched to a gene. CDR3 DNA sequence: TGTGCCAGCAGCCGGACTAGCGGGAGTCTTGCCAAAAACATTCAGTACTTC. Amino acid sequence: CASSRTSGSLAKNIQYF.